Shown below are 24 T cell receptor beta chains from a single sample sequenced in a study of blood T cell repertoires in COVID-19. Produced via immunoSEQ multiplex PCR; TCRdb's table is partial and in-frame only. The repertoire holds 130,000 to 150,000 clones, with 70% to 80% as singletons. The sample consisted of peripheral blood. Every receptor here comes from a woman in her seventies with COVID-19, enrolled during active disease.

This clone was found a few times. The rearrangement uses TRBV14 and TRBJ1-6; perhaps TRBD1 as D (5 bases). The length of the CDR3 is 15 residues. The V and J ends lost 2 bases and 10 bases respectively, with 15 bases between them. Germline V lookup: CDR1 SGHDN, CDR2 FVKESK. CDR3 nucleotides: TGTGCCAGCAGCCAACGTCTCGGGGGATTCTCACCCCTCCACTTT. Residues: CASSQRLGGFSPLHF. The variable domain in full, with the rest retrieved from reference TRBV14 and TRBJ1-6, is EAGVTQFPSHSVIEKGQTVTLRCDPISGHDNLYWYRRVMGKEIKFLLHFVKESKQDESGMPNNRFLAERTGGTYSTLKVQPAELEDSGVYFCASSQRLGGFSPLHFGNGTRLTVT.

This chain uses TRBV18 with TRBJ2-7; 9 positions agree with TRBD1. Germline lookup yields CDR1 KGHSH and CDR2 LQKENI. V lost 3 bases to trimming and J lost 2 bases; unmatched junction nucleotides: 8. The CDR3 has 16 residues. The CDR3 region has the DNA TGTGCCAGCTCACCGCCTCCGGGACAGGGAACCTACGAGCAGTACTTC. The encoded protein is CASSPPPGQGTYEQYF. The whole variable domain, remainder taken from reference TRBV18 and TRBJ2-7, is NAGVMQNPRHLVRRRGQEARLRCSPMKGHSHVYWYRQLPEEGLKFMVYLQKENIIDESGMPKERFSAEFPKEGPSILRIQQVVRGDSAAYFCASSPPPGQGTYEQYFGPGTRLTVT.

V gene TRBV5-8 combines with J gene TRBJ2-3; D is possibly TRBD2 (6 bases). Germline V gene sequence: CDR1 SGHTS, CDR2 YDEGEE. Trimming removed 4 bases from V and 4 bases from J, with 19 bases in between. The CDR3 has 16 residues. For the CDR3, the DNA is TGTGCCAGCAGCCCCCCGCCGGGGAGGCCCCCAGATACGCAGTATTTT. Translated: CASSPPPGRPPDTQYF.

The chain combines TRBV7-9 with TRBJ2-7, with 7 bases lining up with TRBD1. J gave up 3 bases and V 6 bases, and 8 bases lay outside the gene matches. The CDR3 has 14 amino acids. Germline CDR1 is SEHNR and CDR2 is FQNEAQ (reference sequence). The DNA of the CDR3 is TGTGCCAGCAGTCATCCGGGACAGAGCTACGAGCAGTACTTC. This translates into CASSHPGQSYEQYF.

The chain is built from TRBV12-3 or TRBV12-4 and TRBJ1-5, with D possibly being TRBD1 (5 bases). V dropped 5 bases and J dropped 9 bases, with 14 bases sitting between them. The CDR3 consists of 13 residues. CDR3 sequence (DNA): TGTGCCAGCAGTGAGGTGGGGGGTAGGCCCCAGCATTTT. Its translation: CASSEVGGRPQHF.

CDR3 sequence reads: CASSLAGGAGNTIYF. CDR3 coding DNA: TGTGCCAGCAGCTTAGCGGGGGGGGCTGGAAACACCATATATTTT. The chain links TRBV7-2 to TRBJ1-3; D is possibly TRBD1 (5 bases). This CDR3 comprises 15 residues. The V gene's germline CDR1 is SGHTA and CDR2 FQGNSA. V was pared by 0 bases and J by 2 bases, with 8 bases between. The variable domain in full, completed from reference TRBV7-2 and TRBJ1-3, reads GAGVSQSPSNKVTEKGKDVELRCDPISGHTALYWYRQSLGQGLEFLIYFQGNSAPDKSGLPSDRFSAERTGGSVSTLTIQRTQQEDSAVYLCASSLAGGAGNTIYFGEGSWLTVV.

This chain joins TRBV30 and TRBJ1-3; 7 bases align to TRBD1. The CDR3 is made up of 17 amino acids. Losses at the gene ends were 2 bases for V and 1 base for J; bases not matched to a gene: 11. Germline-derived CDR1 and CDR2 are GTSNPN and SVGIG (reference sequence). CDR3 sequence (DNA): TGTGCCTGGAGTACACTGGGACAGCGACTGTCTGGAAACACCATATATTTT. It specifies CAWSTLGQRLSGNTIYF.

The chain carries TRBV5-1 and TRBJ2-7, with D unclear. Germline V gene data show CDR1 as SGHRS and CDR2 as YFSETQ. Trimming shortened V by 1 base and J by 5 bases, and 10 bases separated the two germline ends. The CDR3 spans 13 residues. CDR3 amino acids: CASSLHNPNEQYF. The DNA of the CDR3 is TGCGCCAGCAGCTTGCACAACCCAAACGAGCAGTACTTC.

This sequence joins TRBV6-5 and TRBJ1-5; tentative D call: TRBD1 (6 bases). From germline, CDR1 is MNHEY and CDR2 SVGAGI. The CDR3 covers 15 residues. Deletions cut 6 bases from V and 2 bases from J, with 14 bases between. The CDR3 spells CASRNRVQGNQPQHF. The CDR3 DNA reads as TGTGCCAGCAGAAACAGGGTCCAGGGCAATCAGCCCCAGCATTTT.

This clone was counted a few times. The CDR3 nucleotides are TGTGCCAGTAGTATAGATCGGGACAGGGGTGTCGGCTACACCTTC. The encoded protein is CASSIDRDRGVGYTF. The chain has TRBV19 and TRBJ1-2, with 10 positions matching TRBD1. The germline CDR1 and CDR2 sequences are LNHDA and SQIVND (reference sequence). This CDR3 is built from 15 residues. V was pared by 0 bases and J by 8 bases, with 6 bases of the junction left unmatched.

This chain links TRBV5-1 with TRBJ2-1, with 8 bases fitting TRBD2. The V gene's germline CDR1 is SGHRS and CDR2 YFSETQ. The CDR3 covers 15 residues. With V trimmed by 0 bases and J by 3 bases, 2 bases remained unmatched. CDR3 in amino acids: CASSLETSGYNEQFF. As DNA, the CDR3 is TGCGCCAGCAGCTTGGAAACTAGCGGCTACAATGAGCAGTTCTTC.

The rearrangement uses TRBV7-8 and TRBJ2-2; TRBD2 matches at 9 bases. CDR3 length: 19 residues. Germline V gene sequence: CDR1 SGHVS, CDR2 FQNEAQ. V shed 0 bases and J 0 bases; nucleotides not matched to a gene: 8. Here the CDR3 DNA reads TGTGCCAGCAGCTTAGCTCGTCGGGCTAGCGGGGCGAACACCGGGGAGCTGTTTTTT. Protein sequence: CASSLARRASGANTGELFF.

The chain couples TRBV28 to TRBJ2-3; 7 nucleotides match TRBD1. The germline V gene encodes CDR1 MDHEN and CDR2 SYDVKM. This CDR3 has 15 amino acids. V shed 6 bases and J 0 bases; nucleotides not matched to a gene: 6. As DNA, the CDR3 is TGTGCCAGCAGCCCCGGGACAGCTAGCACAGATACGCAGTATTTT. Translating gives CASSPGTASTDTQYF.

V usage is TRBV28 and J usage is TRBJ2-5; TRBD1 aligns across 7 bases. Germline trimming cut 7 bases from V and 1 base from J; bases unmatched to any gene: 6. The CDR3 loop spans 14 amino acids. Germline CDR1 and CDR2: MDHEN and SYDVKM. In DNA, the CDR3 is TGTGCCAGCAAGAGGGACAGCCTCCAAGAGACCCAGTACTTC. Translation gives CASKRDSLQETQYF.

The rearrangement links TRBV3-1 (or the pseudogene TRBV3-2) to TRBJ2-2; the D gene is possibly TRBD2 (7 bases). Germline V lookup: CDR1 LGHDT, CDR2 YNNKEL (reference sequence). The length of the CDR3 is 14 residues. V was shortened by 5 bases and J by 7 bases, with 14 bases between the two germline ends. Written as DNA, the CDR3 is TGTGCCAGCAGCAAGGGGGGGGCCGTCGGGGAGCTGTTTTTT. Amino acid sequence: CASSKGGAVGELFF.

In this sample, this clone turned up once. The V gene is TRBV5-6, the J gene TRBJ1-1; D is uncertain. Germline V gives CDR1 SGHDT, CDR2 YYEEEE. The CDR3 extends over 12 amino acids. V lost 6 bases, J lost 0 bases, and 6 bases lay in between. CDR3 nucleotide sequence: TGTGCCAGCAAACTACTGAACACTGAAGCTTTCTTT. Its translation is CASKLLNTEAFF.

The V and J genes are TRBV6-5 and TRBJ2-3; weak D call: TRBD2 (6 bases). V was clipped by 6 bases and J by 3 bases, with 7 bases between them. From germline, CDR1 is MNHEY and CDR2 SVGAGI. The length of the CDR3 is 12 residues. CDR3 residues: CASRGTTDTQYF. The CDR3 nucleotides read TGTGCCAGCAGGGGGACTACAGATACGCAGTATTTT.

The chain combines TRBV5-8 with TRBJ1-1, with D perhaps TRBD1 (6 bases). V was trimmed by 0 bases and J by 7 bases, leaving 13 bases between them. CDR1 is SGHTS, CDR2 YDEGEE, per germline. This CDR3 is 14 amino acids long. The CDR3 bases are TGTGCCAGCAGCTTGGGGTCAGGGGCCGTTGAAGCTTTCTTT. This sequence encodes CASSLGSGAVEAFF.

This chain connects TRBV12-3 or TRBV12-4 to TRBJ1-1; D not resolved. The V end was cut by 3 bases, the J end by 1 base, with 6 bases between. The CDR3 length is 13 residues. The CDR3 reads CASSLAQNTEAFF. The CDR3 DNA reads TGTGCCAGCAGTTTGGCTCAGAACACTGAAGCTTTCTTT.

The gene calls are TRBV7-9 and TRBJ2-7, with D possibly matching TRBD2 (6 bases). The CDR3 is made up of 14 amino acids. Trimming removed 5 bases at V and 3 bases at J, with 14 bases between. The germline CDR1 and CDR2 sequences are SEHNR and FQNEAQ (reference sequence). Here the CDR3 reads CASSRGGALYEQYF. CDR3 nucleotide sequence: TGTGCCAGCAGCCGCGGCGGGGCCCTCTACGAGCAGTACTTC. The full variable domain, in which reference TRBV7-9 and TRBJ2-7 provide the parts outside the CDR3, is DTGVSQNPRHKITKRGQNVTFRCDPISEHNRLYWYRQTLGQGPEFLTYFQNEAQLEKSRLLSDRFSAERPKGSFSTLEIQRTEQGDSAMYLCASSRGGALYEQYFGPGTRLTVT.

This sequence joins TRBV10-3 and TRBJ2-2, with 14 bases lining up with TRBD2. In germline, CDR1 is ENHRY, CDR2 SYGVKD. With V trimmed by 6 bases and J by 3 bases, 0 bases remained unmatched. The CDR3 covers 15 residues. CDR3 in amino acids: CAIRGLAGDTGELFF. CDR3 DNA: TGTGCCATCAGGGGACTAGCGGGGGACACCGGGGAGCTGTTTTTT.

This chain links TRBV5-4 with TRBJ1-1; no clear D gene. V dropped 3 bases and J dropped 1 base, with 7 bases sitting between them. This CDR3 spans 13 amino acids. Germline V lookup: CDR1 SGHNT, CDR2 YYREEE (reference sequence). CDR3 nucleotides: TGTGCCAGCAGCTCCGCCAGGAACACTGAAGCTTTCTTT. It translates to CASSSARNTEAFF.

This chain connects TRBV6-2 or TRBV6-3 to TRBJ2-7, with 9 bases matching TRBD1. The CDR3 is 16 amino acids. Germline V gene lookup returns CDR1 MNHEY and CDR2 SVGEGT. The V gene end was trimmed by 6 bases and the J gene end by 2 bases; junction bases not matched to a gene: 11. The CDR3 reads CASSFRIGQGTYEQYF. Written as DNA, the CDR3 is TGTGCCAGCAGCTTTAGGATAGGACAGGGGACCTACGAGCAGTACTTC.

The J gene is TRBJ2-7, the V gene TRBV3-1 (or the pseudogene TRBV3-2); 10 bases align to TRBD2. V lost 1 base and J lost 0; bases outside the gene matches: 6. The CDR3 is made up of 17 amino acids. CDR1 and CDR2 from the germline V gene are LGHDT and YNNKEL (reference sequence). The CDR3 is CASSQGTSGASSYEQYF. DNA of the CDR3: TGTGCCAGCAGCCAAGGAACTAGCGGGGCGTCCTCCTACGAGCAGTACTTC.